This TCR beta chain emerged from a study of shared clonotypes between healthy human individuals. Findings and caveats of the study: Only blood samples were collected, and tissue repertoires likely differ. How much donors shared clonotypes was expected to be affected by sequencing depth. The donor pool, a small one, limited the genetic and exposure-history diversity represented.

There are 17 residues in the CDR3. CDR1 and CDR2 (germline): SGHDT, YYEEEE. V dropped 2 bases and J dropped 6; count of bases not matched to a gene: 7. On this clone: Its specificity is unknown.

Method: immunoSEQ multiplex PCR; TCRdb's copy keeps in-frame clones and lacks some. Altogether fewer than 600,000 clones are present, about four fifths being singletons, with the ten largest covering about an eighth. The study enrolled healthy HIV-negative adults without recent acute infections or vaccinations as donors. The receptor's source is a woman aged 40 to 55 in good health. Some clones in this sample may be carry-over from other donors' samples. The rearrangement joins TRBV5-6 to TRBJ2-2, with TRBD2 identical over 13 bases. Source material: PBMCs. CDR3 loop: CASSFPGLAGSAGELFF. CDR3 DNA: TGTGCCAGCAGCTTCCCGGGACTAGCGGGATCGGCCGGGGAGCTGTTTTTT.